These 17 T cell receptor beta chains were all obtained from the same sample, sequenced in a study of cytotoxic CD8 clonotypes in ibrutinib-treated CLL. Sequencing used immunoSEQ multiplex PCR; TCRdb keeps in-frame clones, though not all of them. The table has about 130,000 clones, roughly 88% seen once. The sample in question was PBMCs, obtained after 24 months of ibrutinib treatment. The receptors here all came from a human donor with chronic lymphocytic leukemia.

The rearrangement links TRBV5-1 to TRBJ2-7; D remains unclear. Looked up from germline, CDR1 is SGHRS and CDR2 is YFSETQ. V was pared by 1 base and J by 5 bases, with 16 bases between. The CDR3 has 15 amino acids. CDR3 bases: TGCGCCAGCAGCTTGCAGGCAGCGAAGGGCGACGAGCAGTACTTC. It specifies CASSLQAAKGDEQYF.

The V call is TRBV7-3, the J call TRBJ2-7; 9 bases are a match to TRBD2. With 5 bases clipped from V and 2 bases from J, the junction kept 7 bases outside the gene matches. Looked up from germline, CDR1 is SGHTA and CDR2 is FQGTGA. There are 15 residues in the CDR3. CDR3 coding DNA: TGTGCCAGCAGCCAAGCGGGCGGGAGGGCCTACGAGCAGTACTTC. Protein sequence: CASSQAGGRAYEQYF.

The table lists this clone with a few counts. The V call is TRBV28, the J call TRBJ2-1; 8 nucleotides align to TRBD1. J gave up 9 bases and V 6 bases, and 13 bases lay outside the gene matches. The germline V gene has CDR1 MDHEN and CDR2 SYDVKM. The CDR3 consists of 15 residues. The CDR3: CASSRSGGEGFEQFF. As DNA, the CDR3 is TGTGCCAGCAGCCGATCAGGGGGCGAAGGATTTGAGCAGTTCTTC.

The chain links TRBV28 to TRBJ2-7; 7 nucleotides agree with TRBD1. CDR1 is MDHEN, CDR2 SYDVKM, per germline. V dropped 4 bases and J dropped 0; count of bases not matched to a gene: 9. The CDR3 is 16 residues long. The CDR3 protein is CASSSFDRASSYEQYF. Written as DNA, the CDR3 is TGTGCCAGCAGTTCATTCGACAGGGCCAGCTCCTACGAGCAGTACTTC.

V gene TRBV6-1 combines with J gene TRBJ2-5; D is possibly TRBD2 (6 bases). Trimming cost V 5 bases and J 3 bases, with 13 bases left between them. The CDR3 runs to 14 residues. CDR1 is MNHNS and CDR2 is SASEGT in the germline V gene. In DNA, the CDR3 is TGTGCCAGCAGTCGGGACTTCACGAAAGAGACCCAGTACTTC. Residues: CASSRDFTKETQYF.

V usage is TRBV5-1 and J usage is TRBJ2-1; 7 nucleotides line up with TRBD2. The CDR3 is made up of 15 amino acids. The V gene end was trimmed by 0 bases and the J gene end by 6 bases; junction bases not matched to a gene: 6. Germline lookup yields CDR1 SGHRS and CDR2 YFSETQ. The CDR3 coding sequence is TGCGCCAGCAGCTTGGTGGCGGGAGATGGCAATGAGCAGTTCTTC. It yields the protein CASSLVAGDGNEQFF.

The rearrangement joins TRBV6-5 to TRBJ2-3; no clear D. CDR1 and CDR2 from the germline V gene are MNHEY and SVGAGI. Between the trimmed V and J ends, which lost 6 bases and 2 bases, there was a span of 12 bases. This CDR3 region has 14 residues. The DNA for the CDR3 is TGTGCCAGCAGAAGACATGCTCTCACAGATACGCAGTATTTT. It codes for CASRRHALTDTQYF.

This clone was picked up a small number of times. The chain carries TRBV14 and TRBJ1-1, with D possibly TRBD1 on 5 matching bases. CDR3 size: 15 residues. V lost 1 base to trimming and J lost 4 bases, with 13 bases between them. Germline V gene sequence: CDR1 SGHDN, CDR2 FVKESK. CDR3 region: CASSQVGGARTEAFF. CDR3 in DNA: TGTGCCAGCAGCCAAGTCGGAGGGGCGCGCACTGAAGCTTTCTTT.

The gene calls are TRBV28 and TRBJ2-7; tentative D call: TRBD1 (6 bases). The V and J ends lost 4 bases and 0 bases respectively, with 10 bases between them. The CDR3 runs 14 residues. CDR1 MDHEN and CDR2 SYDVKM come from the germline V gene. The CDR3 DNA follows: TGTGCCAGCAGTTCCGGACAGTTCTCCTACGAGCAGTACTTC. It yields the protein CASSSGQFSYEQYF.

The chain links TRBV14 to TRBJ2-7; possible D gene TRBD2, 6 bases. CDR3 length: 18 residues. Germline V gene lookup returns CDR1 SGHDN and CDR2 FVKESK. Trimming took off 1 base at V and 4 bases at J, with 23 bases between the two ends. The CDR3 DNA reads TGTGCCAGCAGCCAAGCGTTCTCCTCGGGCGGGATTAGGTACGAGCAGTACTTC. Amino acid sequence: CASSQAFSSGGIRYEQYF.

V gene TRBV7-2 combines with J gene TRBJ2-7; maybe TRBD1 (5 bases). Per germline, CDR1 SGHTA and CDR2 FQGNSA. Deletions cut 5 bases from V and 3 bases from J, with 14 bases between. The CDR3 has 14 amino acids. This CDR3 is CASSLVTELYEQYF. The CDR3 DNA sequence: TGTGCCAGCAGCCTGGTGACAGAACTCTACGAGCAGTACTTC. The whole variable domain, remainder taken from reference TRBV7-2 and TRBJ2-7, is GAGVSQSPSNKVTEKGKDVELRCDPISGHTALYWYRQSLGQGLEFLIYFQGNSAPDKSGLPSDRFSAERTGGSVSTLTIQRTQQEDSAVYLCASSLVTELYEQYFGPGTRLTVT.

The V gene is TRBV27, the J gene TRBJ2-2; D gene ambiguous. Trimming left V 1 base short and J 4 bases short, with 4 bases between. The CDR3 covers 13 residues. Per the germline V gene, CDR1 is MNHEY and CDR2 is SMNVEV (reference sequence). The CDR3 is CASSLLLTGELFF. For the CDR3, the DNA is TGTGCCAGCAGTTTATTACTCACCGGGGAGCTGTTTTTT.

This chain links TRBV5-5 with TRBJ1-3; no reliable D call. CDR3 length equals 17 residues. Deletions cut 0 bases from V and 2 bases from J, with 15 bases between. From germline, CDR1 is SGHKS and CDR2 YYEKEE (reference sequence). The CDR3: CASSLVPWVGTGNTIYF. The CDR3 bases are TGTGCCAGCAGCTTGGTTCCCTGGGTTGGGACTGGAAACACCATATATTTT.

This clone was picked up a small number of times. The rearrangement uses TRBV19 and TRBJ2-7, with D unresolved. Germline lookup yields CDR1 LNHDA and CDR2 SQIVND (reference sequence). V gave up 10 bases and J gave up 0 bases, with 13 bases separating them. The length of the CDR3 is 13 residues. The CDR3 sequence: CATKGGVSYEQYF. CDR3 nucleotides: TGTGCCACTAAAGGTGGGGTCTCCTACGAGCAGTACTTC.

J is TRBJ1-3 and V is TRBV18, with D uncertain. Trimming left V 1 base short and J 4 bases short, with 2 bases between. The CDR3 is 12 residues long. Germline CDR1 is KGHSH and CDR2 is LQKENI. DNA of the CDR3: TGTGCCAGCTCACCACAGGGAAACACCATATATTTT. It encodes CASSPQGNTIYF.

This clone has a handful of counts. The J gene is TRBJ2-2, the V gene TRBV6-6; 9 bases line up with TRBD2. The V gene end was trimmed by 10 bases and the J gene end by 4 bases; junction bases not matched to a gene: 10. Germline assignment: CDR1 MNHNY and CDR2 SVGAGI (reference sequence). CDR3 length: 15 residues. This CDR3 reads CATEASGESTGELFF. In DNA form, the CDR3 reads TGTGCCACCGAAGCTAGCGGGGAAAGCACCGGGGAGCTGTTTTTT.

V and J are TRBV19 and TRBJ2-1; 10 bases map to TRBD1. V lost 5 bases and J lost 6; bases outside the gene matches: 10. CDR1 is LNHDA and CDR2 is SQIVND in the germline V gene (reference sequence). CDR3 length: 16 residues. CDR3 region: CASSLIPGQGSNEQFF. The CDR3, as DNA: TGTGCCAGTAGTCTCATACCGGGACAGGGGTCCAATGAGCAGTTCTTC.